These 25 T cell receptor beta chains came from one sample sequenced in a study of cytomegalovirus exposure and HLA in healthy donors (dated by TCRdb to the late 2010s). Preparation of the library involved the immunoSEQ multiplex PCR assay. For the multiplex PCR, a mixture combining 60 forward primers for TCR Vbeta segments and 13 reverse primers for TCR Jbeta segments was used. TCRdb carries this immuneACCESS record with in-frame sequences only. Its versions omit some clonotypes, under half of them owing to an unresolved V gene in the studies checked, with the rest unexplained. The sample has approximately 150,000 clones on record, roughly 80% of them singletons. The ten most abundant clones make up approximately 4.5% of the sample. Sequencing was performed on PBMCs. The receptor set was obtained from a man aged 40-50 years in good health and CMV-seronegative.

The gene calls are TRBV5-6 and TRBJ2-5, with 7 bases matching TRBD2. From germline, CDR1 is SGHDT and CDR2 YYEEEE. The length of the CDR3 is 14 residues. J lost 5 bases, V lost 2 bases, and 6 bases had no gene match. CDR3 sequence: CASSLVGGLETQYF. DNA for the CDR3: TGTGCCAGCAGCTTAGTGGGAGGGCTGGAGACCCAGTACTTC. Full variable domain (outside the CDR3, taken from reference TRBV5-6 and TRBJ2-5): DAGVTQSPTHLIKTRGQQVTLRCSPKSGHDTVSWYQQALGQGPQFIFQYYEEEERQRGNFPDRFSGHQFPNYSSELNVNALLLGDSALYLCASSLVGGLETQYFGPGTRLLVL.

In its sample, this clone was seen once. This chain uses TRBV7-9 with TRBJ1-4, with D hard to call. This CDR3 has 12 amino acids. V was pared by 3 bases and J by 6 bases, with 5 bases between. Looked up from germline, CDR1 is SEHNR and CDR2 is FQNEAQ (reference sequence). As DNA, the CDR3 is TGTGCCAGCAGCTTCCTCGATGAAAAACTGTTTTTT. The encoded protein is CASSFLDEKLFF.

V usage is TRBV7-2 and J usage is TRBJ2-3; TRBD2 might be the D (6 bases). The CDR3 has 14 amino acids. Germline V gene sequence: CDR1 SGHTA, CDR2 FQGNSA. The V and J ends lost 7 bases and 3 bases respectively, with 14 bases between them. CDR3 loop: CASTRDSGTDTQYF. The CDR3, as DNA: TGTGCCAGCACCCGGGACTCAGGAACAGATACGCAGTATTTT. Combining the CDR3 with reference TRBV7-2 and TRBJ2-3 gives the whole variable domain GAGVSQSPSNKVTEKGKDVELRCDPISGHTALYWYRQSLGQGLEFLIYFQGNSAPDKSGLPSDRFSAERTGGSVSTLTIQRTQQEDSAVYLCASTRDSGTDTQYFGPGTRLTVL.

This rearrangement joins TRBV6-5 to TRBJ2-2; a weak D match, TRBD2 (5 bases). The germline V gene has CDR1 MNHEY and CDR2 SVGAGI. Between the trimmed V and J ends, which lost 6 bases and 5 bases, there was a span of 10 bases. This CDR3 has 13 residues. The CDR3: CASSEGGTGELFF. The CDR3, as DNA: TGTGCCAGCAGCGAGGGTGGTACCGGGGAGCTGTTTTTT.

This chain uses TRBV7-9 with TRBJ2-1, with 9 bases fitting TRBD2. Germline CDR1 is SEHNR and CDR2 is FQNEAQ (reference sequence). V gave up 5 bases and J gave up 8 bases; unmatched junction bases: 10. CDR3 length: 15 amino acids. As DNA, the CDR3 is TGTGCCAGCAGCGAAACTGGCGGGGGGGCCGATGAGCAGTTCTTC. It translates to CASSETGGGADEQFF. Full variable domain (missing parts from reference TRBV7-9 and TRBJ2-1): DTGVSQNPRHKITKRGQNVTFRCDPISEHNRLYWYRQTLGQGPEFLTYFQNEAQLEKSRLLSDRFSAERPKGSFSTLEIQRTEQGDSAMYLCASSETGGGADEQFFGPGTRLTVL.

The chain recombines TRBV27 with TRBJ2-7, with 9 bases aligning to TRBD2. V lost 5 bases and J lost 2; bases outside the gene matches: 4. Germline CDR1 and CDR2: MNHEY and SMNVEV (reference sequence). The length of the CDR3 is 14 residues. CDR3 amino acids: CASSVLAGTYEQYF. CDR3 nucleotides: TGTGCCAGCAGTGTCCTAGCGGGGACCTACGAGCAGTACTTC.

The chain employs TRBV18 and TRBJ1-1; D perhaps matches TRBD1 (6 bases). The CDR3 contains 15 residues. The germline V gene encodes CDR1 KGHSH and CDR2 LQKENI. V lost 2 bases and J lost 0, with 10 bases in between. Written as DNA, the CDR3 is TGTGCCAGCTCACCAAGGGGACAAATGAACACTGAAGCTTTCTTT. Translation: CASSPRGQMNTEAFF.

The CDR3 bases are TGCGCCAGCAGCCAAGGTCAGGGGCCCCGGGGATACGAGCAGTACTTC. Translation: CASSQGQGPRGYEQYF. The V gene is TRBV4-1, the J gene TRBJ2-7; a possible D gene is TRBD1 (6 bases). This CDR3 spans 16 amino acids. Per the germline V gene, CDR1 is MGHRA and CDR2 is YSYEKL. Trimming left V 1 base short and J 4 bases short, with 17 bases between.

The V call is TRBV27, the J call TRBJ2-2; TRBD2 matches at 8 bases. V gave up 10 bases and J gave up 4 bases; unmatched junction bases: 5. Germline assignment: CDR1 MNHEY and CDR2 SMNVEV (reference sequence). The CDR3 has 13 amino acids. The CDR3 reads CATKRGSTGELFF. CDR3 DNA sequence: TGTGCCACCAAGCGGGGGAGCACCGGGGAGCTGTTTTTT.

The V and J genes are TRBV19 and TRBJ2-2; 9 nucleotides match TRBD2. The germline CDR1 and CDR2 sequences are LNHDA and SQIVND (reference sequence). This CDR3 has 16 residues. Trimming took 5 bases from V and 0 from J; bases not matched to a gene: 4. CDR3 DNA sequence: TGTGCCAGTAGTCTCCGACTAGCGGCGAACACCGGGGAGCTGTTTTTT. Translated, it gives CASSLRLAANTGELFF.

The gene calls are TRBV6-5 and TRBJ1-2; D is unresolved. V was shortened by 5 bases and J by 8 bases, with 12 bases between the two germline ends. The CDR3 runs 12 residues. Germline V CDR1 and CDR2: MNHEY, SVGAGI. CDR3 DNA sequence: TGTGCCAGCAGTCGGCAGCCAGGCGGCTACACCTTC. This codes for CASSRQPGGYTF.

The chain recombines TRBV30 with TRBJ2-5; D gene uncertain. The J call is doubtful: the DNA matches TRBJ2-7 better. The CDR3 has 12 residues. Germline CDR1 GTSNPN, CDR2 SVGIG (reference sequence). In nucleotides, the CDR3 is TGTGCCTGGAGTGATCTCTCCTACGAGCAGTACTTC. As protein: CAWSDLSYEQYF.

J is TRBJ2-2 and V is TRBV4-1; 13 bases match TRBD2. The germline V gene has CDR1 MGHRA and CDR2 YSYEKL. The CDR3 has 14 amino acids. Losses at the gene ends were 6 bases for V and 6 bases for J; bases not matched to a gene: 1. CDR3 residues: CASRGTSGAGELFF. CDR3 DNA sequence: TGCGCCAGCAGGGGGACTAGCGGGGCCGGGGAGCTGTTTTTT.

This chain links TRBV28 with TRBJ2-7; D is possibly TRBD1 (6 bases). This CDR3 region has 13 residues. Trimming left V 3 bases short and J 6 bases short, with 12 bases between. The V gene's germline CDR1 is MDHEN and CDR2 SYDVKM. The CDR3 spells CASSLNREGEQYF. In DNA form, the CDR3 reads TGTGCCAGCAGTTTGAACAGGGAAGGCGAGCAGTACTTC. Complete variable domain (other parts from reference TRBV28 and TRBJ2-7): DVKVTQSSRYLVKRTGEKVFLECVQDMDHENMFWYRQDPGLGLRLIYFSYDVKMKEKGDIPEGYSVSREKKERFSLILESASTNQTSMYLCASSLNREGEQYFGPGTRLTVT.

This chain links TRBV7-9 with TRBJ2-6; D is unclear. This CDR3 comprises 15 residues. The ends were cut back, 1 base at V and 0 bases at J, with 4 bases in the middle. CDR1 is SEHNR, CDR2 FQNEAQ, per germline (reference sequence). CDR3 residues: CASSLDSSGANVLTF. CDR3 coding DNA: TGTGCCAGCAGCTTAGACAGCTCTGGGGCCAACGTCCTGACTTTC. Filled out from reference TRBV7-9 and TRBJ2-6, the complete variable domain reads DTGVSQNPRHKITKRGQNVTFRCDPISEHNRLYWYRQTLGQGPEFLTYFQNEAQLEKSRLLSDRFSAERPKGSFSTLEIQRTEQGDSAMYLCASSLDSSGANVLTFGAGSRLTVL.

This rearrangement joins TRBV7-9 to TRBJ2-5; D is perhaps TRBD1 (5 bases). Trimming removed 7 bases from V and 1 base from J, with 16 bases in between. The CDR3 totals 15 residues. Germline V gene lookup returns CDR1 SEHNR and CDR2 FQNEAQ (reference sequence). The CDR3 protein is CASTSLAGPQETQYF. CDR3 nucleotides: TGTGCCAGCACCTCCTTGGCAGGGCCCCAAGAGACCCAGTACTTC.

The chain uses TRBV30 and TRBJ2-5; weak D call: TRBD2 (7 bases). The CDR3 extends over 17 amino acids. Deletions cut 2 bases from V and 0 bases from J, with 19 bases between. Germline values: CDR1 GTSNPN, CDR2 SVGIG (reference sequence). CDR3 amino acids: CAWSRSLRGGHQETQYF. The CDR3 DNA sequence: TGTGCCTGGAGTCGTAGTCTGAGGGGGGGGCACCAAGAGACCCAGTACTTC. Full variable domain (outside the CDR3, taken from reference TRBV30 and TRBJ2-5): SQTIHQWPATLVQPVGSPLSLECTVEGTSNPNLYWYRQAAGRGLQLLFYSVGIGQISSEVPQNLSASRPQDRQFILSSKKLLLSDSGFYLCAWSRSLRGGHQETQYFGPGTRLLVL.

The CDR3 nucleotides read TGCGCCAGCAGTGTACAGGGTATAAGCAATCAGCCCCAGCATTTT. Translating it yields CASSVQGISNQPQHF. The J gene is TRBJ1-5, the V gene TRBV10-2, with a possible D match to TRBD1 (6 bases). The V gene's germline CDR1 is WSHSY and CDR2 SAAADI. V lost 4 bases to trimming and J lost 1 base, with 11 bases between them. The CDR3 is made up of 15 amino acids.

This sequence joins TRBV7-9 and TRBJ2-3, with D possibly being TRBD1 (6 bases). Germline V gene lookup returns CDR1 SEHNR and CDR2 FQNEAQ (reference sequence). This CDR3 has 14 amino acids. The V end was cut by 5 bases, the J end by 2 bases, with 11 bases between. The chain's CDR3 is CASSLRTVTDTQYF. For the CDR3, the DNA is TGTGCCAGCAGCCTACGGACAGTCACAGATACGCAGTATTTT.

This clone appeared a few times. The rearrangement uses TRBV5-1 and TRBJ1-2; 7 bases agree with TRBD1. There are 13 residues in the CDR3. After removal of 3 bases from V and 4 bases from J, the junction contained 3 bases not matched to a gene. Looked up from germline, CDR1 is SGHRS and CDR2 is YFSETQ. CDR3 amino acids: CASSWDSGYGYTF. The CDR3 DNA sequence: TGCGCCAGCAGCTGGGACAGTGGCTATGGCTACACCTTC.

The chain is built from TRBV28 and TRBJ1-2; TRBD1 matches 7 bases. This CDR3 is built from 17 residues. J lost 8 bases, V lost 1 base, and 16 bases had no gene match. Per germline, CDR1 MDHEN and CDR2 SYDVKM. CDR3 DNA: TGTGCCAGCAGTTTATTTAGGGGGGCAGGGGGACATACAGGCTACACCTTC. Translating it yields CASSLFRGAGGHTGYTF.

This chain links TRBV11-3 with TRBJ2-1; 11 positions match TRBD2. V lost 5 bases to trimming and J lost 9 bases; unmatched junction nucleotides: 9. This CDR3 is 15 amino acids long. CDR1 is SGHNT and CDR2 is YENEEA in the germline V gene. This CDR3 reads CASSTPTSGVLEQFF. CDR3 nucleotide sequence: TGTGCCAGCAGCACCCCGACTAGCGGGGTTCTTGAGCAGTTCTTC.

The chain employs TRBV6-7 and TRBJ1-6, with 8 nucleotides matching TRBD1. TRBV6-7 is recorded as an ORF, its role being uncertain. V trimming: 10 bases; J trimming: 10 bases; junction bases outside the gene matches: 6. The CDR3 extends over 12 amino acids. CDR3 protein: CAKGQVGSPLHF. For the CDR3, the DNA is TGTGCCAAGGGACAGGTGGGCTCACCCCTCCACTTT.

In regard to this clone: The CDR3 ends on some other residue instead of the conserved phenylalanine or tryptophan, so this is likely a read error. V and J are TRBV4-1 and TRBJ1-2, with D hard to call. Germline V gene lookup returns CDR1 MGHRA and CDR2 YSYEKL. The length of the CDR3 is 15 residues. Trimming left V 2 bases short and J 1 base short, with 11 bases between. This chain's CDR3 is CASSQIHMGNYGYTL. CDR3 bases: TGCGCCAGCAGCCAAATCCACATGGGTAACTATGGCTACACCCTC.

The gene calls are TRBV6-1 and TRBJ2-3; 8 bases are a match to TRBD1. J was trimmed by 5 bases and V by 3 bases; bases with no gene match: 7. CDR1 is MNHNS, CDR2 SASEGT, per germline. The CDR3 contains 15 residues. This chain's CDR3 is CASSDRGRGQDTQYF. The CDR3 bases are TGTGCCAGCAGTGACCGGGGCAGGGGGCAAGATACGCAGTATTTT.